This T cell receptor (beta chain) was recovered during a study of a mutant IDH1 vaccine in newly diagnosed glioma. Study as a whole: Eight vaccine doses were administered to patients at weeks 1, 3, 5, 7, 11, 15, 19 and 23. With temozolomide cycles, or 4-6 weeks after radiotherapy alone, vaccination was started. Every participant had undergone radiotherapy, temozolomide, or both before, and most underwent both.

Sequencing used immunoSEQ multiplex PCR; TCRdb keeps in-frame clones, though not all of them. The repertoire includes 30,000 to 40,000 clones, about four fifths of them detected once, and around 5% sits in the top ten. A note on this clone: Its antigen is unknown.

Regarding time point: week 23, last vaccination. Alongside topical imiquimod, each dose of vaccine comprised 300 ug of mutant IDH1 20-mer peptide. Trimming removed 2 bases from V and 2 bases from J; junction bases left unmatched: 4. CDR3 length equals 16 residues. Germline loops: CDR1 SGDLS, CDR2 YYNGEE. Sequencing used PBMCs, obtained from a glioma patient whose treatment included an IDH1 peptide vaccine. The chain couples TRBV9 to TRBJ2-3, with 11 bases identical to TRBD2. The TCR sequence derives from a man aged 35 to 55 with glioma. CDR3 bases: TGTGCCAGCAGCGTCCTAGCGGGGGGTCCCACAGATACGCAGTATTTT. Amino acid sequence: CASSVLAGGPTDTQYF.